This T cell receptor (beta chain) was recorded in a study of cytomegalovirus exposure and HLA in healthy donors (dated by TCRdb to 2017 to 2019). For the wider study: According to an earlier analysis of a few hundred of the donors, roughly 180 million T cells yielded approximately 120 million unique TCR beta sequences and 250 to 350 Gb of sequence data. Approximately 330 gigabases of sequencing data and approximately 92 million unique TCR sequences made up an early release that covered approximately 620 HLA-typed donors. Of the approximately 400 genotyped donors, 70% to 90% were placed in the genetic ancestry cluster associated with self-reported Caucasian donors. The study was designed to test whether signatures of past pathogen exposure could be identified by cataloging public T cell receptors. Using immunosequencing, the study profiled T cell repertoires from fewer than 850 subjects and related those repertoires to cytomegalovirus serostatus. In addition to the first cohort of 650 to 750 subjects, a separate validation cohort of 120 different subjects was used. To predict cytomegalovirus infection status, the study combined high-throughput TCR immunosequencing, statistical association of individual TCRs with disease status, and machine learning. To study patterns of TCR occurrence, a later analysis re-analyzed previously published TCR beta repertoires from under 750 donors and added high-resolution HLA genotyping. Rather than using new phenotypic data, the later analysis identified candidate immune exposures from TCR beta sequences and from how often those sequences occurred across donors. To decide whether each TCR beta V gene segment behaved as functional or pseudogenic, an earlier analysis of some 600 of the donors relied on high-throughput TCR beta sequencing. Donor age, sex, ethnicity and CMV serostatus were compiled alongside the repertoire data. A later genetic analysis used genome-wide SNP genotypes for 398 of the 666 donors, treating that subset as a discovery cohort. All discovery cohort repertoires had been generated on a single sequencing platform. Class I and class II HLA loci were covered by the typing at four-digit resolution. Typing coverage varied by locus: 629-630 donors for A, B, C, DRB1 and DQB1; some 520 for DQA1; around 570 for DPA1; approximately 450 for DPB1. Four to six DR-DQ haplotypes were handled as single units for association and clustering, since linkage in the cohort was strong. Across 398 genotyped donors of the cohort, an average of approximately 220,000 unique TCR beta nucleotide sequences per donor were sequenced, and approximately 19% of those sequences were non-productive.

The cohort consisted of 666 healthy bone marrow donors. Cohort members were all nominally healthy when sampled, although unrecorded immune exposures were likely present. Of the approximately 700 cohort members, 250 to 300 had positive CMV serostatus and roughly 330 had negative CMV serostatus, and CMV serostatus was not recorded for the donor. A peripheral blood sample was provided by each donor, and peripheral blood mononuclear cells were used for TCR beta sequencing. Genomic DNA was extracted from the blood cell samples with the Qiagen DNeasy Blood Extraction Kit. Library creation used the immunoSEQ multiplex PCR assay. A mixture of 60 forward primers for TCR Vbeta segments and 13 reverse primers for TCR Jbeta segments was used in the multiplex PCR. Amplification of the CDR3 region of rearranged TCR beta genes was performed with a multiplex PCR assay on genomic DNA. On the Illumina HiSeq System, the amplified TCR beta libraries were sequenced as 87-base-pair reads. On the authors' methods: In a later analysis, approximately 74 million unique TCR beta chains were counted across the approximately 640 repertoires, and roughly 10 million of these chains were shared by at least two donors. To remove PCR and sequencing errors, raw reads were error-corrected and collapsed into unique sequences using a nearest-neighbor algorithm that merged closely related sequences. CDR3 sequences were aligned to IMGT reference sequences to assign V, D and J gene segments. For a sequence to be retained, at least a six-nucleotide match to both a V gene segment and a J gene segment was required. A rearrangement was called productive if the CDR3 had no stop codons and remained in frame with V and J, and every other rearrangement was called non-productive. CDR3 was defined by IMGT convention, running from the second conserved V-encoded cysteine to the conserved J-encoded phenylalanine. The earlier analysis of a few hundred of the donors excluded any sequence lacking an unambiguous match to a single V gene segment. An earlier analysis of 587 of the donors called V segments functional above 56.7% productive rearrangements and segregating when the between-donor standard deviation exceeded 5%. To diagnose cytomegalovirus status from the catalog of TCR beta chain sequences, a statistical classification framework was built. In a later analysis, V and J genes were assigned by comparing TCR nucleotide sequences against IMGT/GENE-DB human TR gene sequences. In a later analysis, CDR3 sequences and most-parsimonious VDJ recombination scenarios were assigned using the TCRdist pipeline. In a later analysis, each TCR beta chain was defined by its CDR3 amino acid sequence together with its V-gene family, and reads without a unique V-gene family were excluded. In a later analysis, approximately 590 highly shared, low-generation-probability nucleotide sequences were removed to address suspected cross-contamination and a sequencing artifact. A later analysis calculated a clonal expansion index for each public chain from normalized within-repertoire ranks of inferred template counts. In a later analysis, generation probabilities were computed using a VDJ recombination model fitted to out-of-frame rearrangements, and the results were checked against IGoR. In a later analysis, TCR-TCR, TCR-HLA and TCR-CMV co-occurrence was scored with hypergeometric tests, and a repertoire-size bias correction was applied to TCR pairs. In a later analysis, false discovery rates were estimated by permuting HLA or CMV assignments 20 times. A later analysis grouped co-occurring TCRs with DBSCAN, adding TCRdist sequence similarity when clustering within HLA-allele-positive subsets. Repertoires with fewer than 30,000 or more than 120,000 public chains, plus five repertoires with anomalous nucleotide sharing, were excluded from co-occurrence clustering. TCRdb limited this immuneACCESS table to in-frame rearrangements with V and J called. A share of clones is missing; checked studies link under half to unresolved V genes, and the rest is unexplained. The V and J calls and the clone size are those of that table, but D and trimming were determined from the DNA. The sample has about 150,000 clones on record, roughly 80% of them singletons. In total, the top ten clones hold 3.5% of the sample.

Here V drops 1 base and J drops 5 bases, and the junction holds 5 bases not matched to any gene. Reading from cysteine to phenylalanine, the CDR3 counts 15 amino acids. Just CDR3 DNA is preserved here, 45 bases in frame from base 1. The germline V gene gives CDR1 as MNHEY and CDR2 as SVGAGI. Paper-wide results and their limitations: A later analysis found that TCR association rates varied across HLA loci, with DRB1 alleles showing the most associated TCRs and HLA-C alleles the fewest. In a later genetic analysis, fewer N-insertions in productive TCRs were reported among donors in an Asian-associated ancestry cluster than the roughly 710-donor mean. In vitro tests confirmed that a few of the cytomegalovirus-associated TCR beta chains recognize cytomegalovirus antigens. V-gene and J-gene trimming of TCR beta chains was associated with a missense DCLRE1C variant in a later genetic analysis, and the association was replicated in an independent cohort. Assigning TCR associations to individual alleles was difficult when HLA alleles, especially DR and DQ, strongly co-occurred. Because some donors lacked HLA typing at each locus, the association tests relied only on the typed subset. A total of fewer than 200 TCR beta chains were listed by the study as associated with cytomegalovirus. Linkage disequilibrium might explain the correlated functional status among segregating V segments, but an unknown experimental factor could not be ruled out. In a later analysis, most CMV-associated TCR beta chains were found to appear HLA-restricted, with HLA associations seemingly driven largely by CMV exposure. The authors suggested that the approach could potentially be extended to other disease states and immunological phenotypes. In an earlier analysis of approximately 590 of the donors, most TCR beta V segments appeared in productive rearrangements about 87% or about 30% of the time, broadly matching IMGT annotations. While some public TCRs were present in many individuals, most TCR sequences turned up only very rarely across donors. A further reported finding was that TCR beta sequences accurately predicted the HLA-A and HLA-B alleles for most subjects in the first cohort. Roughly uniform sequencing depth across donors was assumed in presence/absence analyses, although this assumption may not hold. A cluster of highly shared sequence variants was judged likely to represent a technical artifact of the sequencing pipeline. The earlier analysis of around 600 of the donors excluded around 17 rarely observed V segments, including chromosome 9 orphons, because counts were too low. In a later analysis, around 17,000 TCR beta sequences were associated with specific HLA alleles at a false discovery rate of 0.05. The only immune exposure information available for the cohort was CMV serostatus. The cohort was sequenced for TCR beta chains only, and without alpha or paired-chain data the features that could be detected were limited. According to a later analysis, parvovirus B19, influenza, CMV and Epstein-Barr virus appeared linked to several top co-occurrence clusters. The classifier was reported to diagnose cytomegalovirus status with high specificity and sensitivity in both the original cohort and the validation cohort. Some IMGT-functional V segments, including TRBV6-2 and TRBV6-3, could not be distinguished by the 87-base-pair reads and were therefore excluded. In a later analysis, HLA-associated TCR beta chains were found to be more clonally expanded and to have lower generation probabilities than equally common non-associated chains.

To note about this clone: The antigen it binds to is not known. Qualities for individual bases were not recorded, and no much larger clone is one base off.

This TCR was recovered from a human donor in good health. This chain joins TRBV6-5 to TRBJ1-5; TRBD1 lines up with 7 middle nucleotides. Sample: PBMCs. The CDR3 corresponds to CASSYLQGKDQPQHF. The DNA sequence reads TGTGCCAGCAGTTACTTACAGGGGAAAGATCAGCCCCAGCATTTT.